A selection of T cell receptor beta chains follows, all from one sample in a study of T cells expressing NK-cell markers. From its re-call of the 5' RACE reads, TCRdb lists each CDR3 protein once, without DNA. The repertoire table contains hundreds of thousands of distinct CDR3 sequences. Specimen: blood T cells: a sorted CD56 or NKG2C T cell subset, CD4+ or CD8+ T cells, or bulk PBMC T cells (not recorded which). Receptor source: a woman between 18 and 75 years old in good health. CDR3s include the opening cysteine and the closing phenylalanine or tryptophan.

CDR3	length	V	J
CASSLGRSGGAYYGYTF	17	TRBV7-8	TRBJ1-2
CSPLQSSYNEQFF	13	TRBV20-1	TRBJ2-1
CASSLGLTGMSGYTF	15	TRBV7-2	TRBJ1-2
CASSLELGGYEQFF	14	TRBV7-2	TRBJ2-1
CSLGLAGGGEQFF	13	TRBV29-1	TRBJ2-1
CASSSNSRTGGGQPQHF	17	TRBV7-8	TRBJ1-5
CASSLTGLLAKNIQYF	16	TRBV6-2/TRBV6-3	TRBJ2-4
CASSLNALAGELFF	14	TRBV7-3	TRBJ2-2
CASSYQGRGGTEAFF	15	TRBV6-5	TRBJ1-1
CASSLSSANEQFF	13	TRBV7-3	TRBJ2-1
CSAMEGGDTQYF	12	TRBV20-1	TRBJ2-3
CASSPEGNTGELFF	14	TRBV9	TRBJ2-2
CSARNREGTYNEQFF	15	TRBV20-1	TRBJ2-1
CASSRDRDGYGYTF	14	TRBV7-2	TRBJ1-2
CASSPSTGAGGYTF	14	TRBV5-1	TRBJ1-2
CASRIAGAMNNEQFF	15	TRBV7-2	TRBJ2-1
CASSLVYGRADTQYF	15	TRBV7-9	TRBJ2-3
CASSQDTVQYF	11	TRBV3-1	TRBJ2-4
CASSLGQIYNEQFF	14	TRBV5-1	TRBJ2-1
CSVGKGGNNQPQHF	14	TRBV29-1	TRBJ1-5
CASSLSPFRPPRQETQYF	18	TRBV11-2	TRBJ2-5
CASRRLAGVTGELFF	15	TRBV6-2/TRBV6-3	TRBJ2-2
CASRNSLGRVNEKLFF	16	TRBV6-5	TRBJ1-4
CASSSTGVVRTSGRDEQFF	19	TRBV28	TRBJ2-1
CASSSRTGGVGNQPQHF	17	TRBV12-3/TRBV12-4	TRBJ1-5
CASSKGIGRLTEAFF	15	TRBV11-2	TRBJ1-1
CASSHPGLAADTQYF	15	TRBV6-2/TRBV6-3	TRBJ2-3
CASSPRTAHNSPLHF	15	TRBV7-6	TRBJ1-6
CASSWGGASGNEQFF	15	TRBV5-5	TRBJ2-1
CSPQAAGLALETQYF	15	TRBV20-1	TRBJ2-5
CASSPRLAGRIDTQYF	16	TRBV28	TRBJ2-3
CASSIAGGSYNEQFF	15	TRBV18	TRBJ2-1
CASSLDRAHTDTQYF	15	TRBV12-3/TRBV12-4	TRBJ2-3
CASSLHSYTDTQYF	14	TRBV7-3	TRBJ2-3
CASSYLASGQGTFF	14	TRBV7-2	TRBJ1-1
CASSSYRGFSYEQFF	15	TRBV7-9	TRBJ2-1
CASSSPAGQITGELFF	16	TRBV11-1	TRBJ2-2
CSARERRGAHSNQPQHF	17	TRBV20-1	TRBJ1-5
CSIVQGGTSTDTQYF	15	TRBV29-1	TRBJ2-3
CASIVTLSSYNEQFF	15	TRBV5-5	TRBJ2-1
CSASYKSNQPQHF	13	TRBV20-1	TRBJ1-5
CASSPFRDNSYEQYF	15	TRBV18	TRBJ2-7
CASSQDPAYGYTF	13	TRBV14	TRBJ1-2
CSARATSGGGLFF	13	TRBV20-1	TRBJ2-1
CSARGANTDTQYF	13	TRBV29-1	TRBJ2-3
CASIREVANEQFF	13	TRBV2	TRBJ2-1
CASSRQGSKGNQPQHF	16	TRBV6-1	TRBJ1-5
CASQRNSGANVLTF	14	TRBV6-1	TRBJ2-6